This is a list of T cell receptor beta chains from one sample in a study of blood T cell repertoires in COVID-19. Clones were read by immunoSEQ multiplex PCR, and TCRdb kept only the in-frame ones, dropping some. The top ten clones hold 4.4% of a sample with roughly 200,000 clones, around 82% of them seen once. The sample taken for sequencing was peripheral blood. Receptors were obtained from a man aged 50-59 years with active or convalescent COVID-19. The CDR3 runs from the conserved cysteine through the conserved F or W. The D gene is left open where the match is weak. Some rows have no size entry. The others give once, few or many, or a class for an expanded clone.

CDR3 length: 16
clone size: .
J gene: TRBJ1-2
D gene: TRBD1
V gene: TRBV11-2
CDR3 DNA: TGTGCCAGCAGCTCGCTGGGGACAGGGCGTCACTATGGCTACACCTTC
CDR3 protein: CASSSLGTGRHYGYTF

CDR3 length: 15
clone size: .
J gene: TRBJ2-7
D gene: TRBD2
V gene: TRBV6-1
CDR3 DNA: TGTGCCAGCAGTGAAGTTGCGGGGGGGGAGGGCAAGCAGTACTTC
CDR3 protein: CASSEVAGGEGKQYF

CDR3 length: 17
clone size: .
J gene: TRBJ2-1
D gene: TRBD2
V gene: TRBV4-2
CDR3 DNA: TGTGCCAGCAGCCAGGGAAGTACTAGCGGGGGACACAATGAGCAGTTCTTC
CDR3 protein: CASSQGSTSGGHNEQFF

CDR3 length: 13
clone size: .
J gene: TRBJ2-7
D gene: .
V gene: TRBV27
CDR3 DNA: TGTGCCAGCAGTTCCTTGACACCATACGAGCAGTACTTC
CDR3 protein: CASSSLTPYEQYF

CDR3 length: 13
clone size: once
J gene: TRBJ1-2
D gene: .
V gene: TRBV12-3/TRBV12-4
CDR3 DNA: TGTGCCAGCAGCCCAGTCCCCCGGGATGGCTACACCTTC
CDR3 protein: CASSPVPRDGYTF

CDR3 length: 14
clone size: .
J gene: TRBJ1-3
D gene: TRBD1
V gene: TRBV29-1
CDR3 DNA: TGCAGCGTTGATATGACAGGGACTGGAAACACCATATATTTT
CDR3 protein: CSVDMTGTGNTIYF

CDR3 length: 15
clone size: .
J gene: TRBJ1-2
D gene: .
V gene: TRBV6-5
CDR3 DNA: TGTGCCAGCATTCTTACAGGGAATCGAAACTATGGCTACACCTTC
CDR3 protein: CASILTGNRNYGYTF

CDR3 length: 15
clone size: few
J gene: TRBJ2-5
D gene: TRBD2
V gene: TRBV28
CDR3 DNA: TGTGCCAGCAGTCTCGGATGGGGGGGACAAGAGACCCAGTACTTC
CDR3 protein: CASSLGWGGQETQYF

CDR3 length: 14
clone size: .
J gene: TRBJ1-6
D gene: .
V gene: TRBV6-5
CDR3 DNA: TGTGCCAGCAGCCCCGGACAGTATAATTCACCCCTCCACTTT
CDR3 protein: CASSPGQYNSPLHF

CDR3 length: 18
clone size: .
J gene: TRBJ2-1
D gene: .
V gene: TRBV6-2/TRBV6-3
CDR3 DNA: TGTGCCAGCAGTTACTCGATAGTGGGCGGGGTATCCTACAATGAGCAGTTCTTC
CDR3 protein: CASSYSIVGGVSYNEQFF

CDR3 length: 15
clone size: .
J gene: TRBJ1-2
D gene: TRBD1
V gene: TRBV4-1
CDR3 DNA: TGCGCCAGCAGCCAGCCGGGACAGGGGAACTATGGCTACACCTTC
CDR3 protein: CASSQPGQGNYGYTF

CDR3 length: 15
clone size: few
J gene: TRBJ2-7
D gene: .
V gene: TRBV7-8
CDR3 DNA: TGTGCCAGCAGCTTAGATCGGGGGATTGGCTACGAGCAGTACTTC
CDR3 protein: CASSLDRGIGYEQYF

CDR3 length: 13
clone size: .
J gene: TRBJ2-7
D gene: TRBD2
V gene: TRBV5-6
CDR3 DNA: TGTGCCAGCAGCTTGGCTACGGGAGGCGAGCAGTACTTC
CDR3 protein: CASSLATGGEQYF

CDR3 length: 15
clone size: .
J gene: TRBJ1-1
D gene: .
V gene: TRBV11-3
CDR3 DNA: TGTGCCAGCAGCTTCCCGGCAGGGGCGAACACTGAAGCTTTCTTT
CDR3 protein: CASSFPAGANTEAFF

CDR3 length: 11
clone size: .
J gene: TRBJ1-1
D gene: .
V gene: TRBV27
CDR3 DNA: TGTGCCAGCAGTGACGGGAGAGAAGCTTTCTTT
CDR3 protein: CASSDGREAFF

CDR3 length: 14
clone size: once
J gene: TRBJ2-7
D gene: TRBD1
V gene: TRBV2
CDR3 DNA: TGTGCCAGCAGCGGACAGGCGAGCTCCTACGAGCAGTACTTC
CDR3 protein: CASSGQASSYEQYF

CDR3 length: 13
clone size: .
J gene: TRBJ2-3
D gene: .
V gene: TRBV29-1
CDR3 DNA: TGCAGCGTTGAAACTACAGGGATAGATACGCAGTATTTT
CDR3 protein: CSVETTGIDTQYF

CDR3 length: 14
clone size: .
J gene: TRBJ1-3
D gene: TRBD1
V gene: TRBV6-6
CDR3 DNA: TGTGCCAGCACCGCCACAGGGGCTGGAAACACCATATATTTT
CDR3 protein: CASTATGAGNTIYF

CDR3 length: 11
clone size: .
J gene: TRBJ1-1
D gene: .
V gene: TRBV30
CDR3 DNA: TGTGCCTGGAGGGAAAGGGGGGGAGCTTTCTTT
CDR3 protein: CAWRERGGAFF

CDR3 length: 17
clone size: .
J gene: TRBJ1-4
D gene: .
V gene: TRBV18
CDR3 DNA: TGTGCCAGCTCACCAAATTTGTTAGGGGCCGATAATGAAAAACTGTTTTTT
CDR3 protein: CASSPNLLGADNEKLFF

CDR3 length: 14
clone size: once
J gene: TRBJ2-3
D gene: TRBD1
V gene: TRBV3-1/TRBV3-2
CDR3 DNA: TGTGCCAGCAGTCACGGACAGGGATCAGATACGCAGTATTTT
CDR3 protein: CASSHGQGSDTQYF

CDR3 length: 13
clone size: .
J gene: TRBJ1-2
D gene: .
V gene: TRBV27
CDR3 DNA: TGTGCCAGCAGTTTATCAGCGTCCGCTGGCTACACCTTC
CDR3 protein: CASSLSASAGYTF

CDR3 length: 14
clone size: .
J gene: TRBJ2-7
D gene: TRBD2
V gene: TRBV3-1/TRBV3-2
CDR3 DNA: TGTGCCAGCAGCTGGGCCGGGACTAGAGGCGAGCAGTACTTC
CDR3 protein: CASSWAGTRGEQYF

CDR3 length: 19
clone size: .
J gene: TRBJ1-2
D gene: TRBD1
V gene: TRBV7-9
CDR3 DNA: TGTGCCAGCAGCAGGCCCTTCTTAGGGGGACAGGCCCGCCTGGGGGGCTACACCTTC
CDR3 protein: CASSRPFLGGQARLGGYTF

CDR3 length: 13
clone size: .
J gene: TRBJ1-2
D gene: TRBD1
V gene: TRBV12-3/TRBV12-4
CDR3 DNA: TGTGCCAGCAGCCCCGACAGGGGGCTTGGCTACACCTTC
CDR3 protein: CASSPDRGLGYTF

CDR3 length: 14
clone size: few
J gene: TRBJ1-5
D gene: TRBD1
V gene: TRBV27
CDR3 DNA: TGTGCCAGCAGTCACCGGGACAGTAATCAGCCCCAGCATTTT
CDR3 protein: CASSHRDSNQPQHF

CDR3 length: 15
clone size: .
J gene: TRBJ1-1
D gene: TRBD1
V gene: TRBV6-5
CDR3 DNA: TGTGCCAGCAACCCTGGACAGGGGGGGTTCACTGAAGCTTTCTTT
CDR3 protein: CASNPGQGGFTEAFF

CDR3 length: 11
clone size: .
J gene: TRBJ1-1
D gene: .
V gene: TRBV30
CDR3 DNA: TGTGCCTGGAGTGCAGGGGAAGAAGCTTTCTTT
CDR3 protein: CAWSAGEEAFF

CDR3 length: 14
clone size: .
J gene: TRBJ1-4
D gene: TRBD1
V gene: TRBV6-5
CDR3 DNA: TGTGCCAGCAGTCCCCGAAGACAGGGTGAAAAACTGTTTTTT
CDR3 protein: CASSPRRQGEKLFF

CDR3 length: 17
clone size: .
J gene: TRBJ1-6
D gene: TRBD1
V gene: TRBV3-1/TRBV3-2
CDR3 DNA: TGTGCCAGCAGCCAAGGTGCTGGGCAGGGGGTAGGATCACCCCTCCACTTT
CDR3 protein: CASSQGAGQGVGSPLHF

CDR3 length: 17
clone size: .
J gene: TRBJ2-1
D gene: TRBD2
V gene: TRBV28
CDR3 DNA: TGTGCCAGCAGATCTATGGTGACTAGCGGGGGCAACAATGAGCAGTTCTTC
CDR3 protein: CASRSMVTSGGNNEQFF

CDR3 length: 12
clone size: few
J gene: TRBJ1-1
D gene: .
V gene: TRBV28
CDR3 DNA: TGTGCCAGCAGCCCCCTCCTTAGTGAAGCTTTCTTT
CDR3 protein: CASSPLLSEAFF

CDR3 length: 17
clone size: .
J gene: TRBJ1-6
D gene: TRBD1
V gene: TRBV6-1
CDR3 DNA: TGTGCCAGCAGGGAACAGGGGGCGAGCTCCTATAATTCACCCCTCCACTTT
CDR3 protein: CASREQGASSYNSPLHF

CDR3 length: 15
clone size: .
J gene: TRBJ1-5
D gene: TRBD1
V gene: TRBV5-6
CDR3 DNA: TGTGCCAGCAGCGCGGACAGGGGGCTCAATCAGCCCCAGCATTTT
CDR3 protein: CASSADRGLNQPQHF

CDR3 length: 12
clone size: .
J gene: TRBJ1-5
D gene: .
V gene: TRBV7-9
CDR3 DNA: TGTGCCAGCAGCTTAGGCCGAGAGCCCCAGCATTTT
CDR3 protein: CASSLGREPQHF

CDR3 length: 15
clone size: .
J gene: TRBJ2-1
D gene: .
V gene: TRBV3-1/TRBV3-2
CDR3 DNA: TGTGCCAGCCCCAACACAGTTTTGACCTACAATGAGCAGTTCTTC
CDR3 protein: CASPNTVLTYNEQFF

CDR3 length: 13
clone size: .
J gene: TRBJ2-7
D gene: TRBD1
V gene: TRBV5-1
CDR3 DNA: TGCGCCAGCAGCTCGAGACAGGGCTACGAGCAGTACTTC
CDR3 protein: CASSSRQGYEQYF

CDR3 length: 15
clone size: .
J gene: TRBJ2-2
D gene: .
V gene: TRBV6-1
CDR3 DNA: TGTGCCAGCAGTGAAGGGGGTGGAGGAGCCGGGGAGCTGTTTTTT
CDR3 protein: CASSEGGGGAGELFF

CDR3 length: 15
clone size: .
J gene: TRBJ2-3
D gene: .
V gene: TRBV29-1
CDR3 DNA: TGCAGCGTTGAAGATCGGACTTCCTTGAGTCGTACGCAGTATTTT
CDR3 protein: CSVEDRTSLSRTQYF

CDR3 length: 14
clone size: .
J gene: TRBJ1-6
D gene: .
V gene: TRBV3-1/TRBV3-2
CDR3 DNA: TGTGCCAGCAGCCATGGGGAACGGGGTTCACCCCTCCACTTT
CDR3 protein: CASSHGERGSPLHF

CDR3 length: 13
clone size: .
J gene: TRBJ2-5
D gene: TRBD1
V gene: TRBV11-2
CDR3 DNA: TGTGCCAGCAGCCACGGGACAGCCGAGACCCAGTACTTC
CDR3 protein: CASSHGTAETQYF

CDR3 length: 12
clone size: .
J gene: TRBJ2-3
D gene: .
V gene: TRBV12-3/TRBV12-4
CDR3 DNA: TGTGCCAGCACCCGGACGGGGGATACGCAGTATTTT
CDR3 protein: CASTRTGDTQYF

CDR3 length: 13
clone size: .
J gene: TRBJ1-2
D gene: .
V gene: TRBV6-1
CDR3 DNA: TGTGCCAGCAGTGAACGTGTAGGGGATGGCTACACCTTC
CDR3 protein: CASSERVGDGYTF

CDR3 length: 13
clone size: .
J gene: TRBJ1-6
D gene: .
V gene: TRBV7-3
CDR3 DNA: TGTGCCAGCAGCACCGACAGTAATTCACCCCTCCACTTT
CDR3 protein: CASSTDSNSPLHF

CDR3 length: 14
clone size: .
J gene: TRBJ1-1
D gene: .
V gene: TRBV2
CDR3 DNA: TGTGCCAGCAGAGGTGACAGTATGAACACTGAAGCTTTCTTT
CDR3 protein: CASRGDSMNTEAFF

CDR3 length: 14
clone size: few
J gene: TRBJ2-2
D gene: .
V gene: TRBV28
CDR3 DNA: TGTGCCAGCAGTTTAATGGCTAACACCGGGGAGCTGTTTTTT
CDR3 protein: CASSLMANTGELFF